These T cell receptor beta chains were read from a single sample in a study of T-cell reconstitution after alpha-beta-depleted transplantation in children. TCRdb redid the calling of the PCR reads with MiXCR, one entry per CDR3 protein. Of approximately 150,000 distinct CDR3 sequences listed, around 8.8% are singletons. The sample in question was PBMCs, mostly from graft donor cells, obtained 180 days after TCRalphabeta/CD19-depleted stem cell transplant. The receptors stem from a female patient aged 2 to 10 who had a stem cell transplant for congenital amegakaryocytic thrombocytopenia, so the T cells may come from the graft donor. The CDR3 runs from the conserved cysteine through the conserved F or W. The order of the fields is V gene, clone size, J gene, D gene, CDR3 protein, CDR3 DNA. The D gene is left open where the match is weak. Size tells how often a clone was seen (once, few, many) or the class of an expanded clone, and some rows leave it out.

TRBV6-1	NA	TRBJ1-3	NA	CAISWAASSGNTIYF	TGTGCCATCTCGTGGGCCGCGAGCTCTGGAAACACCATATATTTT
TRBV20-1	many	TRBJ2-1	TRBD2	CSANLAGVGEQFF	TGCAGTGCTAATCTAGCGGGAGTCGGTGAGCAGTTCTTC
TRBV3-1	many	TRBJ2-1	NA	CASSQVPAYEQFF	TGTGCCAGCAGCCAAGTCCCGGCTTATGAGCAGTTCTTC
TRBV5-1	few	TRBJ1-1	TRBD1	CASSLVGGLAEAFF	TGCGCCAGCAGCTTGGTAGGGGGCCTAGCTGAAGCTTTCTTT
TRBV5-1	NA	TRBJ2-1	NA	CASSFDSYSYNEQFF	TGCGCCAGCAGCTTCGACAGCTACTCCTACAATGAGCAGTTCTTC
TRBV30	many	TRBJ2-3	NA	CAWSMAGPDTQYF	TGTGCCTGGAGTATGGCCGGGCCAGATACGCAGTATTTT
TRBV10-3	many	TRBJ1-5	NA	CAISDPKQGSNQPQHF	TGTGCCATCAGTGACCCCAAACAGGGTAGCAATCAGCCCCAGCATTTT
TRBV24-1	many	TRBJ2-5	TRBD1	CATRDRVGETQYF	TGTGCCACCAGAGACAGGGTGGGGGAGACCCAGTACTTC
TRBV5-1	few	TRBJ2-1	TRBD2	CASSPGTSGTNEQFF	TGCGCCAGCAGCCCCGGGACTAGCGGGACCAATGAGCAGTTCTTC
TRBV7-9	many	TRBJ1-1	NA	CASSLMNTEAFF	TGTGCCAGCAGCCTAATGAACACTGAAGCTTTCTTT
TRBV4-2	many	TRBJ2-3	NA	CASSHPFGRTSTDTQYF	TGTGCCAGCAGCCACCCCTTCGGGCGGACTAGCACAGATACGCAGTATTTT
TRBV20-1	many	TRBJ2-3	NA	CSAPRVTDTQYF	TGCAGTGCTCCCAGGGTCACAGATACGCAGTATTTT
TRBV30	NA	TRBJ1-1	NA	CAWSDTEAFF	TGTGCCTGGAGTGACACTGAAGCTTTCTTT
TRBV10-3	NA	TRBJ2-3	TRBD1	CAISSGQGWITDTQYF	TGTGCCATCAGCTCGGGACAGGGGTGGATCACAGATACGCAGTATTTT
TRBV29-1	many	TRBJ1-3	NA	CSATGPGGNTIYF	TGCAGCGCAACAGGGCCCGGTGGAAACACCATATATTTT
TRBV12-3/TRBV12-4	many	TRBJ2-5	NA	CASSLGQHGETQYF	TGTGCCAGCAGTTTAGGTCAACACGGGGAGACCCAGTACTTC
TRBV12-3/TRBV12-4	few	TRBJ2-7	NA	CASRQQGLVEQYF	TGTGCCAGCAGGCAACAGGGATTGGTGGAGCAGTACTTC
TRBV12-3/TRBV12-4	many	TRBJ2-6	NA	CARGRVGANVLTF	TGTGCCAGAGGCCGCGTGGGGGCCAACGTCCTGACTTTC
TRBV20-1	many	TRBJ2-7	NA	CSAPNRQGLSYEQYF	TGCAGTGCCCCCAACCGCCAGGGACTCTCCTACGAGCAGTACTTC
TRBV20-1	many	TRBJ1-4	NA	CSARGSATNEKLFF	TGCAGTGCTAGGGGGTCTGCAACTAATGAAAAACTGTTTTTT
TRBV15	many	TRBJ1-6	NA	CATSRDIQNRNSPLHF	TGTGCCACCAGCAGAGATATACAGAACCGGAATTCACCCCTCCACTTT
TRBV7-9	many	TRBJ1-2	NA	CASSLTAWAREGHGYTF	TGTGCCAGCAGCTTAACGGCGTGGGCCCGCGAGGGACATGGCTACACCTTC